The 16 T cell receptor beta chains presented below share a single source sample, sequenced in a study of beta chain features in type 1 diabetes. The study reverse transcribed the entire isolated RNA, so it sequenced expressed TCRB transcripts. Here immunoSEQ multiplex PCR was the method, and the copy in TCRdb shows in-frame clones only, minus some. Here the sample spans hundreds of thousands of clones, 68% being singletons. Input material: naive CD4+ T cells from blood. The receptors here all came from a man younger than 45 in good health.

This clone was counted only a few times. The rearrangement uses TRBV30 and TRBJ1-5; 7 nucleotides line up with TRBD1. The CDR3 contains 16 residues. Germline CDR1 and CDR2: GTSNPN and SVGIG (reference sequence). After removal of 2 bases from V and 3 bases from J, the junction contained 10 bases not matched to a gene. The CDR3 DNA is TGTGCCTGGAGTTTCAAGGCAGGGGGAAACAATCAGCCCCAGCATTTT. Residues: CAWSFKAGGNNQPQHF.

The chain recombines TRBV14 with TRBJ2-7, with 10 bases that match TRBD2. Germline V gene data show CDR1 as SGHDN and CDR2 as FVKESK. The junction had 11 bases not matched to a gene; V was cut back by 3 bases and J by 3 bases. The length of the CDR3 is 17 residues. Written as DNA, the CDR3 is TGTGCCAGCAGCCATGTGAGCGGGCTAGCGGGAGACTACGAGCAGTACTTC. It yields the protein CASSHVSGLAGDYEQYF.

This rearrangement joins TRBV29-1 to TRBJ2-5; 8 bases align to TRBD1. The CDR3 sequence is 14 residues long. V lost 4 bases, J lost 4 bases, and 8 bases stayed unmatched. Germline V gives CDR1 SQVTM, CDR2 ANQGSEA. CDR3 nucleotide sequence: TGCAGCGTTGCCGGACAGGGCCTGGGAGAGACCCAGTACTTC. Residues: CSVAGQGLGETQYF.

The genes are TRBV18 and TRBJ2-7; D unclear. The V gene's germline CDR1 is KGHSH and CDR2 LQKENI. CDR3 size: 13 residues. Trimming removed 3 bases at V and 7 bases at J, with 13 bases between. The CDR3 bases are TGTGCCAGCTCACCCTCGTCGTGGGATGAGCAGTACTTC. Translation gives CASSPSSWDEQYF.

V usage is TRBV9 and J usage is TRBJ2-5; possible D gene TRBD2, 6 bases. Germline loops: CDR1 SGDLS, CDR2 YYNGEE. V gave up 4 bases and J gave up 1 base, with 11 bases separating them. CDR3 size: 14 residues. The CDR3 here is CASSPVAAQETQYF. CDR3 DNA sequence: TGTGCCAGCAGCCCCGTAGCGGCCCAAGAGACCCAGTACTTC.

This chain joins TRBV29-1 and TRBJ2-3; TRBD2 aligns across 7 bases. Looked up from germline, CDR1 is SQVTM and CDR2 is ANQGSEA. The CDR3 contains 12 residues. V gave up 1 base and J gave up 7 bases; unmatched junction bases: 2. CDR3 DNA sequence: TGCAGCGTTGAAGTGACTAGCTATACGCAGTATTTT. This sequence encodes CSVEVTSYTQYF.

CDR3 protein: CAWSVPGIEAFF. The CDR3 DNA sequence: TGTGCCTGGAGTGTACCCGGGATAGAAGCTTTCTTT. The chain uses TRBV30 and TRBJ1-1; D call uncertain. Trimming took 0 bases from V and 8 from J, leaving 10 bases between them. Germline V gene sequence: CDR1 GTSNPN, CDR2 SVGIG (reference sequence). There are 12 residues in the CDR3.

V and J are TRBV10-3 and TRBJ2-7; TRBD2 might be the D (6 bases). The V gene lost 0 bases and the J gene lost 0 bases, with 12 bases spanning the gap. Germline V lookup: CDR1 ENHRY, CDR2 SYGVKD. This CDR3 has 16 residues. CDR3 nucleotides: TGTGCCATCAGTGAGTCGATGGGGGGAAGCTCCTACGAGCAGTACTTC. Translated, it gives CAISESMGGSSYEQYF.

The chain employs TRBV29-1 and TRBJ1-5, with no clear D. In germline, CDR1 is SQVTM, CDR2 ANQGSEA. The CDR3 runs to 12 residues. Trimming shortened V by 4 bases and J by 5 bases, and 9 bases separated the two germline ends. CDR3 nucleotides: TGCAGCGTTGGGACGACGGATCAGCCCCAGCATTTT. As protein: CSVGTTDQPQHF.

The chain combines TRBV29-1 with TRBJ2-7; 7 bases agree with TRBD1. V dropped 7 bases and J dropped 0; count of bases not matched to a gene: 3. The CDR3 runs 12 residues. CDR1 is SQVTM and CDR2 is ANQGSEA in the germline V gene. CDR3 region: CSGGDSSYEQYF. Written as DNA, the CDR3 is TGCAGCGGTGGGGACAGCTCCTACGAGCAGTACTTC.

The rearrangement joins TRBV21-1 to TRBJ2-1; the D call TRBD1 from the table was never checked on the DNA. TRBV21-1 is listed as a pseudogene. The CDR3 has 17 amino acids. The CDR3 DNA reads TGTGCCAGCAGCAAATCGCGTACTGACAGGGAAAAGAATGAGCAGTTCTTC. It specifies CASSKSRTDREKNEQFF.

As concerns this clone: The same CDR3 can be traced to other DNA sequences in this sample. This chain connects TRBV7-9 to TRBJ2-5, with 8 nucleotides matching TRBD1. V shed 6 bases, J shed 4 bases, and the junction held 7 bases outside the gene matches. CDR1 SEHNR and CDR2 FQNEAQ come from the germline V gene (reference sequence). The CDR3 spans 14 residues. This CDR3 is CASSPGQGRETQYF. The CDR3 region has the DNA TGTGCCAGCAGTCCCGGACAGGGCCGAGAGACCCAGTACTTC.

This clone was detected only once. The rearrangement links TRBV25-1 to TRBJ2-7; no clear D. With 8 bases removed from V and 5 bases from J, the gap between germline ends came to 19 bases. The CDR3 extends over 14 amino acids. Germline V lookup: CDR1 MGHDK, CDR2 SYGVNS. CDR3 sequence: CASEGWIAAHEQYF. The DNA of the CDR3 is TGTGCCAGCGAAGGATGGATTGCGGCCCACGAGCAGTACTTC.

The V call is TRBV7-9, the J call TRBJ2-3; a possible D gene is TRBD2 (6 bases). The CDR3 is 15 amino acids. Germline loops: CDR1 SEHNR, CDR2 FQNEAQ (reference sequence). Trimming took off 4 bases at V and 2 bases at J, with 13 bases between the two ends. The CDR3 DNA reads as TGTGCCAGCAGCTGGGACTTAGCCCTCACAGATACGCAGTATTTT. Protein sequence: CASSWDLALTDTQYF.

The gene calls are TRBV14 and TRBJ2-7, with 7 bases fitting TRBD1. This CDR3 is 14 amino acids long. Looked up from germline, CDR1 is SGHDN and CDR2 is FVKESK. The V and J ends lost 4 bases and 4 bases, in that order; junction bases with no gene match: 7. CDR3 coding DNA: TGTGCCAGCAGCCTACCGGGACAGCCATACGAGCAGTACTTC. Translation gives CASSLPGQPYEQYF.

This rearrangement joins TRBV30 to TRBJ2-5; no clear D gene. CDR1 and CDR2 from the germline V gene are GTSNPN and SVGIG (reference sequence). The ends were cut back, 0 bases at V and 1 base at J, with 3 bases in the middle. The CDR3 sequence is 12 residues long. The CDR3 sequence: CAWSVIQETQYF. CDR3 DNA: TGTGCCTGGAGTGTTATCCAAGAGACCCAGTACTTC.